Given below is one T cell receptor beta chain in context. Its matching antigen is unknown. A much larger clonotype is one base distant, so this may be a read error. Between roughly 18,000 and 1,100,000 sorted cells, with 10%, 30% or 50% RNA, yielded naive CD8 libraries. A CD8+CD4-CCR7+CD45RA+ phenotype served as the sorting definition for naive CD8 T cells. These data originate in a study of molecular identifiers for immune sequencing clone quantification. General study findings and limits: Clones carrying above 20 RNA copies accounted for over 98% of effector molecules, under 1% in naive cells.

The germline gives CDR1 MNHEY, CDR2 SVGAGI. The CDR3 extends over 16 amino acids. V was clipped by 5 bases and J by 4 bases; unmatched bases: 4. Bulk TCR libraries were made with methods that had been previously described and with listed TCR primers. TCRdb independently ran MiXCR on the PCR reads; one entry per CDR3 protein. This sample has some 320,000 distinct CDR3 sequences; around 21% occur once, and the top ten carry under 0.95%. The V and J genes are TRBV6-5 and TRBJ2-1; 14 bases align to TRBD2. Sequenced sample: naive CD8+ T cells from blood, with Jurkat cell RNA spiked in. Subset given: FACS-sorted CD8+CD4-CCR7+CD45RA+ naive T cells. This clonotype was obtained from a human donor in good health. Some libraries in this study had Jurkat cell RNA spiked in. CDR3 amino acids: CASSGLAGGVYNEQFF. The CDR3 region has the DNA TGTGCCAGCAGTGGACTAGCGGGAGGAGTGTACAATGAGCAGTTCTTC.